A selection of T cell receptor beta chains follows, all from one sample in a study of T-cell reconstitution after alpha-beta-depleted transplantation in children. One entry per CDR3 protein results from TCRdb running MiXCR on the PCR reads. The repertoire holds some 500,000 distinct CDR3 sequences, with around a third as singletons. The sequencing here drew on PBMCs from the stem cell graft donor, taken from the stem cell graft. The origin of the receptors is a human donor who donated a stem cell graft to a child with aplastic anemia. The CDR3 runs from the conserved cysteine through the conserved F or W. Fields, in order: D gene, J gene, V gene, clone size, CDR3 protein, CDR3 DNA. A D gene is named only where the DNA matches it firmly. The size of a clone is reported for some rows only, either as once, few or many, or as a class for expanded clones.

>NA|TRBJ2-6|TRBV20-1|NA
CSARGQGTSGANVLTF
TGCAGTGCTAGGGGGCAGGGTACCTCTGGGGCCAACGTCCTGACTTTC
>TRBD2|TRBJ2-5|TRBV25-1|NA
CASSPSGKGTQYF
TGTGCCAGCAGTCCAAGCGGGAAAGGGACCCAGTACTTC
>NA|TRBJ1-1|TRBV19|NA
CASSMLRGLTEAFF
TGTGCCAGTAGTATGTTAAGAGGGTTGACTGAAGCTTTCTTT
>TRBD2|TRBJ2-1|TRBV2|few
CASNRLAGGTEQFF
TGTGCCAGCAACCGACTAGCGGGAGGCACTGAGCAGTTCTTC
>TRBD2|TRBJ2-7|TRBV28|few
CASSGLAGHEQYF
TGTGCCAGCAGCGGACTAGCCGGCCACGAGCAGTACTTC
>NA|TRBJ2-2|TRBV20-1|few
CSARPTRPTGELFF
TGCAGTGCCCGCCCGACTAGACCCACCGGGGAGCTGTTTTTT
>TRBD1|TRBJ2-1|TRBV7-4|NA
CASSPPGQGNNEQFF
TGTGCCAGCAGCCCCCCGGGACAGGGAAACAATGAGCAGTTCTTC
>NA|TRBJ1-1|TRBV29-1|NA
CSAPQAANTEAFF
TGCAGCGCCCCCCAGGCGGCGAACACTGAAGCTTTCTTT
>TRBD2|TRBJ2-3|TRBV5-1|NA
CASSWTSGVSTDTQYF
TGCGCCAGCAGCTGGACTAGCGGGGTTAGCACAGATACGCAGTATTTT
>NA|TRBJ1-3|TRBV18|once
CASSDGGSTSTGNTIYF
TGTGCCAGCTCAGACGGGGGTTCAACTTCAACTGGAAACACCATATATTTT
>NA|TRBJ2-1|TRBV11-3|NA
CASSWGPYNEQFF
TGTGCCAGCAGCTGGGGACCCTACAATGAGCAGTTCTTC
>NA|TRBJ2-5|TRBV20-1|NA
CSAIGGNRGGETQYF
TGCAGTGCCATAGGGGGGAATCGAGGCGGAGAGACCCAGTACTTC
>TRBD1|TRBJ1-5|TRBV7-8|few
CASSLIKQGNQPQHF
TGTGCCAGCAGCTTAATAAAACAGGGGAATCAGCCCCAGCATTTT
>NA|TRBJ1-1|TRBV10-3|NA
CAIRPTGDNTEAFF
TGTGCCATCAGGCCGACAGGAGATAACACTGAAGCTTTCTTT
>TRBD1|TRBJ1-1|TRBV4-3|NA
CASSPRDRALGTEAFF
TGCGCCAGCAGCCCAAGAGACAGGGCCCTGGGGACTGAAGCTTTCTTT
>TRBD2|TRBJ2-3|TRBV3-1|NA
CASSQEGGSRARTQYF
TGTGCCAGCAGCCAAGAGGGCGGGAGTCGAGCCCGTACGCAGTATTTT
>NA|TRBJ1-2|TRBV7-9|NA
CASSSEGLSANYGYTF
TGTGCCAGCAGCTCCGAAGGACTGTCAGCTAACTATGGCTACACCTTC
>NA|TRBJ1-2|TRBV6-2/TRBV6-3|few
CASSHRQDYGYTF
TGTGCCAGCAGCCATCGACAGGACTATGGCTACACCTTC
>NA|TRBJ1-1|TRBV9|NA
CASSVLGRNTEAFF
TGTGCCAGCAGCGTTCTAGGGAGGAACACTGAAGCTTTCTTT
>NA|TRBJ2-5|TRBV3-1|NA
CASSPRARAPQYF
TGTGCCAGCAGCCCCAGGGCCAGGGCGCCCCAGTACTTC
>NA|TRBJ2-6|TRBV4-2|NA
CASSPRTLSGANVLTF
TGTGCCAGCAGCCCAAGGACACTCTCTGGGGCCAACGTCCTGACTTTC
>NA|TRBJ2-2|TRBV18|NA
CASSPRDTPNTGELFF
TGTGCCAGCTCACCGAGGGACACACCGAACACCGGGGAGCTGTTTTTT
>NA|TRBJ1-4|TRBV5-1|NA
CASSSRDTTNEKLFF
TGCGCCAGCAGCTCCCGGGACACGACTAATGAAAAACTGTTTTTT